This paragraph reports one T cell receptor (beta chain). No antigen is known for it. It was by 5' RACE with UMI labels that the TRB cDNA libraries were prepared. TCRdb derives one entry per CDR3 protein from the 5' RACE reads, leaving out DNA. Its table records some 150,000 distinct CDR3 sequences. Germline V CDR1 and CDR2: MNHEY, SVGAGI. This CDR3 is 14 amino acids long. This entry is derived from a study of CXCR3-negative and CXCR3-positive naive CD8 T cells. Study observations and caveats: Memory CD8+ cells had much lower diversity, and both naive subsets had comparably high diversity. More hydrophobic TRB CDR3s were found in CXCR3-positive naive cells than in CXCR3-negative naive cells.

A CD45RO-CCR7+CD27+CD95- phenotype identified naive CD8+ T cells. The chain couples TRBV6-5 to TRBJ2-1; TCRdb picks TRBD2, but there is no DNA to check that call. This clonotype originated in a human donor in good health. Some clones in this sample may be carry-over from other donors' samples. Sequencing was done on a sample of naive CXCR3+ CD8+ T cells from blood. The subset denotes: CD45RO-CCR7+CD27+CD95- naive CD8+ T cells expressing CXCR3 (TNR3+). The chain's CDR3 is CASSYPGGGAEQFF.